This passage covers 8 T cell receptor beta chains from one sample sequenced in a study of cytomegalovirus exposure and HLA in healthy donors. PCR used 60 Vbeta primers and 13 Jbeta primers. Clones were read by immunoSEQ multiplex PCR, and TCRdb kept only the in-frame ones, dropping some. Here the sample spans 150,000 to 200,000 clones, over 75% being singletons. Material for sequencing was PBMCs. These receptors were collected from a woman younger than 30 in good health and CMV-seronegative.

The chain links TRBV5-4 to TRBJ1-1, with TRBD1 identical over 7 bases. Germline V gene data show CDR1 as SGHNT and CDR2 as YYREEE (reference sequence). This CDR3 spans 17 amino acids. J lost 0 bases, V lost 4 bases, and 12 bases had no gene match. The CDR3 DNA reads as TGTGCCAGCAGCCCGACGGGCAGGGGGGTTATGAACACTGAAGCTTTCTTT. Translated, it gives CASSPTGRGVMNTEAFF.

The CDR3 region is CASSPTASGIPYNEQFF. The CDR3 DNA is TGTGCCAGCAGCCCCACAGCTAGCGGGATCCCCTACAATGAGCAGTTCTTC. The rearrangement joins TRBV7-3 to TRBJ2-1; 9 nucleotides match TRBD2. Trimming removed 5 bases from V and 2 bases from J; junction bases left unmatched: 10. The CDR3 has 17 amino acids. Germline V gene sequence: CDR1 SGHTA, CDR2 FQGTGA.

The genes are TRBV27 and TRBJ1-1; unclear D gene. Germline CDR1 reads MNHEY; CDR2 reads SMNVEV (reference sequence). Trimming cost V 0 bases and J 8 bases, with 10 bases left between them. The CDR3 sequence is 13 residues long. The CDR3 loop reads CASSLSSPGEAFF. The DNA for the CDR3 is TGTGCCAGCAGTTTATCATCCCCGGGAGAAGCTTTCTTT.

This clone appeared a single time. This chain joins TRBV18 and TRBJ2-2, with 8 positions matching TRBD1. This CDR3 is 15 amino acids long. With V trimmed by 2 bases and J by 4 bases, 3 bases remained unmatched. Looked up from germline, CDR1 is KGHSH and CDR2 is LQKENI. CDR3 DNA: TGTGCCAGCTCACCAGGACAGGGCCCCACCGGGGAGCTGTTTTTT. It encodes CASSPGQGPTGELFF.

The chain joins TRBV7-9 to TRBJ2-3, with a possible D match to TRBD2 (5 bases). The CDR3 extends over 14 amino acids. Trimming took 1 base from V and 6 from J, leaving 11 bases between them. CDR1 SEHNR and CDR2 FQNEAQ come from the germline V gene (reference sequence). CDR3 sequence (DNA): TGTGCCAGCAGCTTAGTACTAGTTGGCGATACGCAGTATTTT. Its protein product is CASSLVLVGDTQYF.

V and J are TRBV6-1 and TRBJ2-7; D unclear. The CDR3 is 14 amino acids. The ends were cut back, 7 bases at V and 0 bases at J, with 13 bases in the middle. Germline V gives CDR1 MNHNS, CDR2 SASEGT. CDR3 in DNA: TGTGCCAGCATGCCCAGGCTCTCCTCCTACGAGCAGTACTTC. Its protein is CASMPRLSSYEQYF.

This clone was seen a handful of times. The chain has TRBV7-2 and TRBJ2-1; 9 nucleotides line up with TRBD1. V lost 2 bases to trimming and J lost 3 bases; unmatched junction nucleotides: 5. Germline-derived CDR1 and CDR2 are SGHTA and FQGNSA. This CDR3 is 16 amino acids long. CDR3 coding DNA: TGTGCCAGCAGCTTATCGGACAGGGGCTACTACAATGAGCAGTTCTTC. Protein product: CASSLSDRGYYNEQFF.

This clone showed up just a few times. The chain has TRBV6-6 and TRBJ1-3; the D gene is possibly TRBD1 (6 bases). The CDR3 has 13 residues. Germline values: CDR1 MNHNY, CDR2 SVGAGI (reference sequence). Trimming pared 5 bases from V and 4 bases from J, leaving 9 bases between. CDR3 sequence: CASSEQGGNTIYF. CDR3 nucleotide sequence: TGTGCCAGCAGTGAGCAGGGGGGAAACACCATATATTTT.